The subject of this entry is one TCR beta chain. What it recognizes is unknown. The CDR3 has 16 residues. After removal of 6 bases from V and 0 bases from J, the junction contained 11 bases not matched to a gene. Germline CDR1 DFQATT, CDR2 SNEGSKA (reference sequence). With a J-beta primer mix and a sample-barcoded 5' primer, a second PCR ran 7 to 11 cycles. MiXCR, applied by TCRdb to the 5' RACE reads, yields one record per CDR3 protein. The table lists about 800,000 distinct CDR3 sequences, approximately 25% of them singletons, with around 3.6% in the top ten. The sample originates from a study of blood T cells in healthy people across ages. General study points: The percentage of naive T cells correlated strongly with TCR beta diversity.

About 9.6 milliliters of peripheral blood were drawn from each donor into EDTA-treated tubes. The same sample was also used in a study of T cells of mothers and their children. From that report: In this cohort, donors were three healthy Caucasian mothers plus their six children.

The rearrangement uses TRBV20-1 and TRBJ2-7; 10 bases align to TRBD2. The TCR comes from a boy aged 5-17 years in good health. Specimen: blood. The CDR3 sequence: CSAKRTSGGHSYEQYF. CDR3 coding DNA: TGCAGTGCAAAACGGACTAGCGGAGGACACTCCTACGAGCAGTACTTC.